Presented here are 29 T cell receptor beta chains from one specimen sequenced in a study of blood T cells in healthy people across ages. For the second PCR, which ran for roughly 6 to 12 cycles, a sample-barcoded 5' primer and a J-beta primer mix were used. One entry per CDR3 protein results from TCRdb running MiXCR on the 5' RACE reads. The sample yields 600,000 to 650,000 distinct CDR3 sequences, roughly 50% seen once. Sequenced input: blood. Source of these receptors: a man between 60 and 75 years old in good health.

This clonotype was seen a handful of times. This sequence joins TRBV20-1 and TRBJ2-7; no definite D call. The V gene lost 1 base and the J gene lost 1 base, with 11 bases spanning the gap. The CDR3 contains 14 residues. CDR1 and CDR2 (germline): DFQATT, SNEGSKA (reference sequence). CDR3 in DNA: TGCAGTGCTAGAGCGGCTAGTGCTTCCTACGAGCAGTACTTC. Translation: CSARAASASYEQYF.

About this clonotype: One end of the junction fails to match germline, which may point to a read error. The V call is TRBV27, the J call TRBJ2-7; D remains unclear. Germline V gene sequence: CDR1 MNHEY, CDR2 SMNVEV (reference sequence). The CDR3 runs to 15 residues. The CDR3 reads CAGSAYPRRVYEQYF. In nucleotides, the CDR3 is TGTGCCGGCAGTGCCTACCCGAGAAGGGTCTACGAGCAGTACTTC.

This chain joins TRBV7-9 and TRBJ1-5; D is ambiguous. From germline, CDR1 is SEHNR and CDR2 FQNEAQ (reference sequence). There are 14 residues in the CDR3. The ends were cut back, 5 bases at V and 5 bases at J, with 13 bases in the middle. The DNA for the CDR3 is TGTGCCAGCAGCCGCGCCAAGATGGATCAGCCCCAGCATTTT. Translated, it gives CASSRAKMDQPQHF.

V usage is TRBV2 and J usage is TRBJ2-6, with TRBD1 as a possible D gene (5 bases). The ends were cut back, 7 bases at V and 0 bases at J, with 13 bases in the middle. Germline-derived CDR1 and CDR2 are SNHLY and FYNNEI. CDR3 length: 16 residues. The CDR3 DNA is TGTGCCAGCATGCGTGACAGACGCTCTGGGGCCAACGTCCTGACTTTC. This gives the protein CASMRDRRSGANVLTF.

The chain employs TRBV7-7 and TRBJ2-3; perhaps TRBD2 as D (7 bases). V was shortened by 5 bases and J by 4 bases, with 16 bases between the two germline ends. Germline values: CDR1 SSHAT, CDR2 FNYEAQ (reference sequence). This CDR3 comprises 15 residues. In DNA form, the CDR3 reads TGTGCCAGCAGCCACGGGACCGGGGGGCCAGATACGCAGTATTTT. Its translation: CASSHGTGGPDTQYF.

The chain joins TRBV6-6 to TRBJ2-5; 10 bases map to TRBD2. The germline CDR1 and CDR2 sequences are MNHNY and SVGAGI (reference sequence). The CDR3 consists of 14 residues. The V gene end was trimmed by 2 bases and the J gene end by 4 bases; junction bases not matched to a gene: 1. CDR3 DNA: TGTGCCAGCAGTTACGGACTAGCGGTAGAGACCCAGTACTTC. It translates to CASSYGLAVETQYF.

The chain combines TRBV29-1 with TRBJ2-1; 10 bases line up with TRBD1. With the DNA end fitting TRBJ2-7 better, the J assignment may be wrong. The CDR3 covers 13 residues. Looked up from germline, CDR1 is SQVTM and CDR2 is ANQGSEA. As DNA, the CDR3 is TGCAGCGTTGCCCAGACAGGGGGCGACGAGCAGTACTTC. Its protein is CSVAQTGGDEQYF.

The chain has TRBV28 and TRBJ2-7, with D possibly being TRBD2 (6 bases). Germline V gives CDR1 MDHEN, CDR2 SYDVKM. V shed 6 bases and J shed 5 bases, with 17 bases lying between them. The CDR3 runs 14 residues. Here the CDR3 DNA reads TGTGCCAGCAGGGCCCCTGGGGGAGGCAACGAGCAGTACTTC. Translating it yields CASRAPGGGNEQYF.

The gene calls are TRBV5-1 and TRBJ2-5, with 13 bases identical to TRBD2. V shed 5 bases, J shed 3 bases, and the junction held 10 bases outside the gene matches. The CDR3 sequence is 17 residues long. In germline, CDR1 is SGHRS, CDR2 YFSETQ. The CDR3 nucleotides are TGCGCCAGCAGGCTCGGACTAGCGGGGGCCCGTGAAGAGACCCAGTACTTC. It specifies CASRLGLAGAREETQYF.

In its sample, this clonotype was seen a few times. This chain joins TRBV7-9 and TRBJ2-1, with a tentative D call TRBD1 (6 bases). Trimming removed 5 bases at V and 0 bases at J, with 11 bases between. Per the germline V gene, CDR1 is SEHNR and CDR2 is FQNEAQ (reference sequence). The CDR3 covers 15 residues. As DNA, the CDR3 is TGTGCCAGCAGCGGAGGACAGAGCTCCTACAATGAGCAGTTCTTC. Amino acid sequence: CASSGGQSSYNEQFF.

The chain has TRBV13 and TRBJ2-7, with D unresolved. Germline CDR1 reads PRHDT; CDR2 reads FYEKMQ (reference sequence). CDR3 length: 13 residues. V lost 6 bases, J lost 0 bases, and 9 bases lay in between. The chain's CDR3 is CASSPTFSYEQYF. The DNA for the CDR3 is TGTGCCAGCAGTCCGACCTTCTCCTACGAGCAGTACTTC.

This clonotype was observed a handful of times. The chain is built from TRBV6-1 and TRBJ2-7; D remains unclear. Germline CDR1 reads MNHNS; CDR2 reads SASEGT. V was cut by 2 bases and J by 0 bases, with 5 bases left in between. The CDR3 extends over 13 amino acids. CDR3 coding DNA: TGTGCCAGCAGTGAAAACGCCTCCTACGAGCAGTACTTC. This gives the protein CASSENASYEQYF.

The chain carries TRBV9 and TRBJ2-3; D is possibly TRBD1 (6 bases). The CDR3 contains 15 residues. V gave up 3 bases and J gave up 4 bases, with 15 bases separating them. Germline CDR1 SGDLS, CDR2 YYNGEE. The DNA of the CDR3 is TGTGCCAGCAGCGCGACAGGTCAGCTCGCAGATACGCAGTATTTT. This codes for CASSATGQLADTQYF. The whole variable domain, remainder taken from reference TRBV9 and TRBJ2-3, is DSGVTQTPKHLITATGQRVTLRCSPRSGDLSVYWYQQSLDQGLQFLIQYYNGEERAKGNILERFSAQQFPDLHSELNLSSLELGDSALYFCASSATGQLADTQYFGPGTRLTVL.

This chain uses TRBV5-1 with TRBJ1-2, with no clear D. Germline assignment: CDR1 SGHRS and CDR2 YFSETQ. V was shortened by 4 bases and J by 5 bases, with 15 bases between the two germline ends. The CDR3 is 14 amino acids. CDR3: CASSLMSSGYGYTF. The CDR3 DNA follows: TGCGCCAGCAGCCTAATGTCTTCGGGGTATGGCTACACCTTC.

The DNA of the CDR3 is TGTGCCAGCACGGGCACCAGCTCTGGAAACACCATATATTTT. It specifies CASTGTSSGNTIYF. This chain links TRBV6-6 with TRBJ1-3, with D hard to call. The CDR3 contains 14 residues. CDR1 and CDR2 (germline): MNHNY, SVGAGI (reference sequence). Deletions cut 7 bases from V and 0 bases from J, with 10 bases between.

The CDR3 DNA reads TGTGCCAGCAGCAAAGAGGGGGGGGATACCAGGGAGACCCAGTACTTC. Translating gives CASSKEGGDTRETQYF. V and J are TRBV21-1 and TRBJ2-5; TRBD1 is the table's D call, not checked against the DNA. TRBV21-1 is recorded as a pseudogene. The CDR3 extends over 16 amino acids.

The chain links TRBV6-1 to TRBJ2-7; D not resolved. The CDR3 sequence is 14 residues long. V lost 2 bases and J lost 7, with 15 bases in between. The germline CDR1 and CDR2 sequences are MNHNS and SASEGT. CDR3: CASSESSPYNEQYF. The CDR3 DNA sequence: TGTGCCAGCAGTGAATCGAGCCCCTACAATGAGCAGTACTTC.

The rearrangement uses TRBV6-1 and TRBJ1-4; the D gene is possibly TRBD1 (6 bases). The CDR3 sequence is 13 residues long. V was cut by 10 bases and J by 3 bases, with 12 bases left in between. Per germline, CDR1 MNHNS and CDR2 SASEGT. CDR3 bases: TGTGCCACCAACAGGGCCCCTAATGAAAAACTGTTTTTT. This gives the protein CATNRAPNEKLFF.

The rearrangement uses TRBV4-1 and TRBJ2-5; TRBD2 aligns across 10 bases. V lost 0 bases and J lost 5; bases outside the gene matches: 6. The CDR3 is 16 residues long. The V gene's germline CDR1 is MGHRA and CDR2 YSYEKL. The CDR3 region has the DNA TGCGCCAGCAGCCAAGATCTTCCAGCGGGGGGGGAGACCCAGTACTTC. Encoded protein: CASSQDLPAGGETQYF.

V and J are TRBV7-9 and TRBJ2-1; maybe TRBD1 (6 bases). Judging by the DNA end, TRBJ2-7 fits better; the J call may be wrong. The CDR3 is 13 residues long. CDR1 is SEHNR, CDR2 FQNEAQ, per germline (reference sequence). In nucleotides, the CDR3 is TGTGCCAGCAGCAACAGGGTCTCCTACGAGCAGTACTTC. Its translation: CASSNRVSYEQYF.

The chain joins TRBV12-3 or TRBV12-4 to TRBJ1-1; no clear D gene. The CDR3 contains 14 residues. Deletions cut 3 bases from V and 1 base from J, with 9 bases between. The CDR3 region has the DNA TGTGCCAGCAGTTTTTCTCGGGAGAACACTGAAGCTTTCTTT. Protein product: CASSFSRENTEAFF.

The V call is TRBV28, the J call TRBJ1-2; TRBD1 is a possible D gene (6 bases). Germline V lookup: CDR1 MDHEN, CDR2 SYDVKM. Between the trimmed V and J ends, which lost 3 bases and 3 bases, there was a span of 14 bases. This CDR3 has 15 amino acids. Written as DNA, the CDR3 is TGTGCCAGCAGTTTTCCCCGGACAGCAGACTATGGCTACACCTTC. Translating it yields CASSFPRTADYGYTF.

J is TRBJ2-7 and V is TRBV10-3, with a weak D call TRBD1 (6 bases). V lost 3 bases and J 5 bases, leaving 14 bases between the germline ends. The germline CDR1 and CDR2 sequences are ENHRY and SYGVKD. The CDR3 has 14 residues. CDR3 DNA sequence: TGTGCCATCAGTGACACCTCAGGGGCCAACGAGCAGTACTTC. Protein: CAISDTSGANEQYF.

There are a few counts of this clonotype. The chain carries TRBV25-1 and TRBJ2-4, with D perhaps TRBD1 (7 bases). The CDR3 has 13 amino acids. The V gene's germline CDR1 is MGHDK and CDR2 SYGVNS. Between the trimmed V and J ends, which lost 5 bases and 6 bases, there was a span of 11 bases. The CDR3 nucleotides are TGTGCCAGCAGTCCCAGGGGGGTAAACATTCAGTACTTC. Amino acid sequence: CASSPRGVNIQYF. The full variable domain, completed using reference TRBV25-1 and TRBJ2-4, is EADIYQTPRYLVIGTGKKITLECSQTMGHDKMYWYQQDPGMELHLIHYSYGVNSTEKGDLSSESTVSRIRTEHFPLTLESARPSHTSQYLCASSPRGVNIQYFGAGTRLSVL.

This rearrangement joins TRBV11-2 to TRBJ2-4; possible D gene TRBD2, 5 bases. The germline gives CDR1 SGHAT, CDR2 FQNNGV. V lost 3 bases and J lost 6, with 15 bases in between. CDR3 length: 15 residues. CDR3 DNA sequence: TGTGCCAGCAGCTTCCGGACGGGGAATGGAAACATTCAGTACTTC. Translating gives CASSFRTGNGNIQYF.

With respect to this clonotype: A much larger clone is a single base away; this may be a read error. This chain links TRBV20-1 with TRBJ2-7; TRBD2 matches 15 bases. The V and J ends lost 6 bases and 2 bases, in that order; junction bases with no gene match: 11. The CDR3 sequence is 17 residues long. The germline V gene has CDR1 DFQATT and CDR2 SNEGSKA (reference sequence). CDR3 in DNA: TGCAGTGCATCCGGACTAGCGGGGGGGCCTCACGCCTACGAGCAGTACTTC. Its protein product is CSASGLAGGPHAYEQYF.

The V and J genes are TRBV20-1 and TRBJ2-7; perhaps D is TRBD1 or TRBD2 (5 bases each). V lost 6 bases and J 3 bases, leaving 15 bases between the germline ends. The CDR3 is 13 amino acids. Germline V gene data show CDR1 as DFQATT and CDR2 as SNEGSKA (reference sequence). The CDR3 here is CSAPGTVVYEQYF. The CDR3 DNA reads as TGCAGTGCCCCCGGGACGGTTGTCTACGAGCAGTACTTC.

The CDR3 coding sequence is TGTGCCAGCAGACGGGGACTAGCAGGGATCTACAATGAGCAGTTCTTC. This gives the protein CASRRGLAGIYNEQFF. J is TRBJ2-1 and V is TRBV7-2; TRBD2 matches 9 bases. Germline assignment: CDR1 SGHTA and CDR2 FQGNSA. V trimming: 6 bases; J trimming: 3 bases; junction bases outside the gene matches: 9. There are 16 residues in the CDR3.

The CDR3 spells CASSQDRNSAEQYF. The DNA for the CDR3 is TGTGCCAGCAGTCAAGACAGGAACTCGGCCGAGCAGTACTTC. The chain combines TRBV6-5 with TRBJ2-4; possibly TRBD1 for D (6 bases). The tail of the sequence fits TRBJ2-7 better, so the J call may be wrong. Germline CDR1 reads MNHEY; CDR2 reads SVGAGI. The CDR3 contains 14 residues.